These 7 T cell receptor beta chains originate from one sample sequenced in a study of T cells in Graves' hyperthyroidism and ophthalmopathy. What was amplified from RNA transcripts were TCR beta CDR3 regions. The TCR CDR3 first-round RT-PCR relied on the HTBI primer set. One entry per CDR3 protein, called by TCRdb with MiXCR from the multiplex PCR reads. This table holds 300,000 to 450,000 distinct CDR3 sequences, just under 25% found once. Material: blood. Every receptor here comes from a man aged 45-65 years with Graves' hyperthyroidism.

This clonotype occurred a few times. The chain links TRBV20-1 to TRBJ2-5; D gene unclear. Germline V CDR1 and CDR2: DFQATT, SNEGSKA (reference sequence). This CDR3 has 13 residues. V lost 0 bases and J 0 bases, leaving 5 bases between the germline ends. CDR3 in amino acids: CSARESYQETQYF. CDR3 nucleotides: TGCAGTGCTAGAGAATCGTACCAAGAGACCCAGTACTTC.

In this sample, this clonotype turned up a few times. The CDR3 DNA reads TGCAGCGCAGCTCTGTCCGGGGCCAACGTCCTGACTTTC. Its protein is CSAALSGANVLTF. The chain couples TRBV29-1 to TRBJ2-6; no reliable D call. V lost 7 bases and J lost 4, with 11 bases in between. This CDR3 region has 13 residues. Germline V gives CDR1 SQVTM, CDR2 ANQGSEA. The entire variable domain, with the rest obtained from reference TRBV29-1 and TRBJ2-6, is as follows: SAVISQKPSRDICQRGTSLTIQCQVDSQVTMMFWYRQQPGQSLTLIATANQGSEATYESGFVIDKFPISRPNLTFSTLTVSNMSPEDSSIYLCSAALSGANVLTFGAGSRLTVL.

This clonotype appeared a few times. This chain uses TRBV11-1 with TRBJ2-5, with D hard to call. V was cut by 6 bases and J by 5 bases, with 13 bases left in between. Per germline, CDR1 SGHAT and CDR2 FQDESV (reference sequence). The CDR3 length is 13 residues. For the CDR3, the DNA is TGTGCCAGCAGTTCCAGCGTACGCGAGACCCAGTACTTC. This translates into CASSSSVRETQYF.

The chain joins TRBV29-1 to TRBJ2-1; TRBD2 agrees at 14 bases. The CDR3 totals 16 residues. Germline CDR1 and CDR2: SQVTM and ANQGSEA. V lost 0 bases and J lost 9; bases outside the gene matches: 7. Here the CDR3 reads CSVEERLAGGSGEQFF. The DNA of the CDR3 is TGCAGCGTTGAAGAAAGACTAGCGGGAGGGTCAGGTGAGCAGTTCTTC.

This clonotype was recorded a few times. This chain links TRBV5-5 with TRBJ2-5; 8 bases match TRBD2. The V segment lost 4 bases and the J segment 1 base; nucleotides outside the gene matches: 12. The CDR3 sequence is 17 residues long. Germline V gives CDR1 SGHKS, CDR2 YYEKEE (reference sequence). CDR3 DNA sequence: TGTGCCAGCAGCGGAAGACCGGGACTAGTCCCCCAAGAGACCCAGTACTTC. Its protein product is CASSGRPGLVPQETQYF.

V usage is TRBV10-2 and J usage is TRBJ2-2, with 10 bases aligning to TRBD2. Trimming cost V 9 bases and J 6 bases; bases outside gene matches: 4. This CDR3 has 13 residues. The germline gives CDR1 WSHSY, CDR2 SAAADI. The DNA of the CDR3 is TGCGCCAGTCAAGCGGGAGGGTCCGGGGAGCTGTTTTTT. It codes for CASQAGGSGELFF.

The chain couples TRBV20-1 to TRBJ1-5; 8 nucleotides align to TRBD1. This CDR3 is built from 13 residues. Germline values: CDR1 DFQATT, CDR2 SNEGSKA (reference sequence). V lost 3 bases and J lost 2; bases outside the gene matches: 0. The CDR3, as DNA: TGCAGTGCTAGGACAGGGGGCAATCAGCCCCAGCATTTT. Its translation is CSARTGGNQPQHF.